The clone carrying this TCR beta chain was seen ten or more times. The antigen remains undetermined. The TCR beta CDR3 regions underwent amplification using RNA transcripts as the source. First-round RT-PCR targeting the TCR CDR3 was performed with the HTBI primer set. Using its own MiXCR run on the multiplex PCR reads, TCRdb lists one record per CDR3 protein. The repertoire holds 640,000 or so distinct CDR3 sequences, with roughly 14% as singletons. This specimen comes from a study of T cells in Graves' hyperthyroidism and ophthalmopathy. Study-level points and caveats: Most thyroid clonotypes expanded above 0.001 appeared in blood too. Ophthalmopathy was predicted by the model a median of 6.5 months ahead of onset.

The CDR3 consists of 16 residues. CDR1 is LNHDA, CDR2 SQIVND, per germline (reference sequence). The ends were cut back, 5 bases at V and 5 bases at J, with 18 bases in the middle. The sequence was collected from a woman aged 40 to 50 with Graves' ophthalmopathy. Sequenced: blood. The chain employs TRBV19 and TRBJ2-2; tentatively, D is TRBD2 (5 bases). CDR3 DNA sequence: TGTGCCAGTAGTTTAAGCCGGGCGGACTTAACCGGGGAGCTGTTTTTT. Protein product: CASSLSRADLTGELFF.